This T cell receptor beta chain was found in a study of OX40 agonist ivuxolimab in advanced cancers. Sequencing used immunoSEQ multiplex PCR; TCRdb keeps in-frame clones, though not all of them. The sample contains about 61,000 clones, about 88% of which appear only once. Trimming removed 0 bases at V and 3 bases at J, with 9 bases between. Germline V gene data show CDR1 as WNHNN and CDR2 as SYGVQD (reference sequence). The length of the CDR3 is 15 residues. The sequencing here drew on CD4+ or CD8+ T cells sorted from blood, taken in a trial of the OX40 agonist ivuxolimab. The clonotype originates from an adult with an advanced solid tumor such as melanoma, head and neck, liver or kidney cancer. This chain connects TRBV10-1 to TRBJ1-5, with D uncertain. CDR3 loop: CASSESPTPNQPQHF. As DNA, the CDR3 is TGCGCCAGCAGTGAGTCTCCTACCCCCAATCAGCCCCAGCATTTT.